These 26 T cell receptor beta chains were all obtained from the same sample, sequenced in a study of T cell clonality in common variable immunodeficiency. Regarding the study as a whole: Fewer deletions and N-nucleotide insertions were reportedly seen in common variable immunodeficiency TCR beta sequences.

Their antigens are not known. The assay was immunoSEQ multiplex PCR, and TCRdb's table has in-frame clones only and misses some. The sample was found to contain approximately 30,000 clones, and every one recurs. The sequenced material came from peripheral blood mononuclear cells. All receptors come from a human donor with common variable immunodeficiency.

A remark on this clone: Read data end 3 residues before the CDR3 end; the end is taken from the germline J gene. The rearrangement uses TRBV7-8 and TRBJ2-7; 10 bases fit TRBD2. With V trimmed by 1 base and J by 6 bases, 6 bases remained unmatched. Germline V CDR1 and CDR2: SGHVS, FQNEAQ. The CDR3 totals 15 residues. CDR3 sequence reads: CASSLGGLAGAEQYF. Partial CDR3 DNA: TGTGCCAGCAGCTTAGGAGGGCTAGCGGGAGCCGAG.

A note on this clone: A far more abundant clone sits one base away, making this likely a read error. The read finishes 3 residues shy of the CDR3 end, and the germline J gene is used to complete it. Distinct nucleotide sequences in the sample also encode this CDR3. The chain carries TRBV20-1 and TRBJ2-5, with 7 bases matching TRBD2. The CDR3 consists of 13 residues. Germline V CDR1 and CDR2: DFQATT, SNEGSKA (reference sequence). Losses at the gene ends were 6 bases for V and 6 bases for J; bases not matched to a gene: 10. CDR3 region: CSAEGSGTKTQYF. Incomplete CDR3 DNA: TGCAGTGCAGAGGGGAGCGGGACGAAGACC.

The part of the CDR3 DNA that was read is TGTGCCAGCTCACCCAGCGACAGGGGCGGAAACACC. Encoded protein: CASSPSDRGGNT. The entire CDR3 protein is CASSPSDRGGNTIYF. V and J are TRBV18 and TRBJ1-3, with TRBD1 identical over 8 bases. The CDR3 end is not reached by the read, which stops 3 residues before it; the germline J gene fills it in. Per germline, CDR1 KGHSH and CDR2 LQKENI. Trimming cost V 3 bases and J 4 bases; bases outside gene matches: 5. There are 15 residues in the CDR3.

This clone is judged medium-sized. From the germline J gene comes the end of the CDR3, since the read stops 3 residues before it. The chain couples TRBV5-6 to TRBJ1-2; weak D call: TRBD1 (5 bases). There are 12 residues in the CDR3. Trimming removed 4 bases from V and 4 bases from J, with 8 bases in between. In germline, CDR1 is SGHDT, CDR2 YYEEEE. CDR3 sequence: CASSQTAYGYTF. The DNA read from the CDR3 is TGTGCCAGCAGCCAGACAGCCTATGGC.

In its sample, this clone was seen a few times. Read data end 3 residues before the CDR3 end; the end is taken from the germline J gene. This chain joins TRBV20-1 and TRBJ1-2; possible D gene TRBD1, 5 bases. The CDR3 contains 16 residues. Germline V gives CDR1 DFQATT, CDR2 SNEGSKA (reference sequence). V lost 1 base and J 0 bases, leaving 15 bases between the germline ends. CDR3 loop: CSARGSRQGANYGYTF. The sequenced CDR3 bases are TGCAGTGCTAGAGGATCCCGCCAGGGTGCTAACTATGGC.

This clone was seen a few times. This chain's CDR3 is CSALRTSGRTTDTQYF. The part of the CDR3 DNA that was read is TGCAGTGCTTTGAGGACTAGCGGGAGGACCACAGATACG. The chain joins TRBV20-1 to TRBJ2-3; 14 bases agree with TRBD2. The read gets to within 3 residues of the CDR3 end, and the germline J gene fills in the rest. The CDR3 has 16 residues. The trim removed 5 bases at V and 2 bases at J, leaving 6 bases unmatched. CDR1 is DFQATT and CDR2 is SNEGSKA in the germline V gene (reference sequence).

This clone was picked up many times. The read ends 3 residues before the CDR3 terminus; that terminus is restored from the germline J gene. The rearrangement links TRBV7-7 to TRBJ2-7, with a tentative D call TRBD1 (6 bases). V was clipped by 3 bases and J by 3 bases, with 9 bases between them. CDR1 is SSHAT and CDR2 is FNYEAQ in the germline V gene (reference sequence). The CDR3 is 13 amino acids. CDR3 DNA (partial): TGTGCCAGCAGCTTTACAGGGAGCTACGAG. The encoded protein is CASSFTGSYE. The CDR3 reads in full as CASSFTGSYEQYF.

This clone was detected ten times or more. The read is 3 residues too short to cover the CDR3 end, so that end is filled in from the germline J gene. This chain connects TRBV27 to TRBJ1-1, with a weak D call TRBD1 (6 bases). The CDR3 runs to 13 residues. V was shortened by 6 bases and J by 4 bases, with 12 bases between the two germline ends. Germline values: CDR1 MNHEY, CDR2 SMNVEV (reference sequence). The sequenced CDR3 bases are TGTGCCAGCAGCAACAGGGCGGGCACTGAA. Its translation: CASSNRAGTE. In full, the CDR3 reads CASSNRAGTEAFF.

This clone was detected ten times or more. The missing CDR3 end, 3 residues past where the read stops, is filled in from the germline J gene. The gene calls are TRBV19 and TRBJ1-2; 12 bases match TRBD1. The CDR3 extends over 15 amino acids. V shed 9 bases, J shed 2 bases, and the junction held 7 bases outside the gene matches. Germline assignment: CDR1 LNHDA and CDR2 SQIVND (reference sequence). The DNA read from the CDR3 is TGTGCCAGCCGAGCCGGGACAGGGGGCAACTATGGC. Amino acid sequence: CASRAGTGGNYG. The entire CDR3 protein is CASRAGTGGNYGYTF.

This clone was recorded many times. One end of the junction is discordant with germline, which a read error may explain. The CDR3 goes on 3 residues after the read ends, and that part is filled in from the germline J gene. The chain recombines TRBV7-2 with TRBJ1-4, with no clear D. The CDR3 sequence is 13 residues long. From germline, CDR1 is SGHTA and CDR2 FQGNSA. The chain's CDR3 is CAGSLLQNEKLFF. CDR3 DNA (partial): TGTGCCGGCAGCTTATTACAAAATGAAAAA. Using reference TRBV7-2 and TRBJ1-4 for the parts outside the CDR3, the full variable domain is GAGVSQSPSNKVTEKGKDVELRCDPISGHTALYWYRQSLGQGLEFLIYFQGNSAPDKSGLPSDRFSAERTGGSVSTLTIQRTQQEDSAVYLCAGSLLQNEKLFFGSGTQLSVL.

The sample holds many counts of this clone. The CDR3 is cut off 3 residues early in the read; its end comes from the germline J gene. The V call is TRBV18, the J call TRBJ2-3, with 8 positions matching TRBD2. V lost 2 bases and J lost 5; bases outside the gene matches: 6. The CDR3 is 15 residues long. CDR1 KGHSH and CDR2 LQKENI come from the germline V gene. CDR3 DNA (partial): TGTGCCAGCTCACCAGCTAGCGGGCCGGGAGATACG. Translating it yields CASSPASGPGDT. The CDR3 as a whole reads CASSPASGPGDTQYF.

This clone was picked up many times. CDR3 in amino acids: CAWEKAGTGQYEQYF. The DNA read from the CDR3 is TGTGCCTGGGAGAAAGCCGGGACAGGGCAGTACGAG. The chain is built from TRBV30 and TRBJ2-7; TRBD1 matches at 9 bases. The CDR3 end lies 3 residues beyond the end of the read and is filled in from the germline J gene. The germline gives CDR1 GTSNPN, CDR2 SVGIG (reference sequence). The CDR3 is 15 amino acids. V lost 5 bases and J lost 4; bases outside the gene matches: 12.

In its sample, this clone was seen a few times. The read halts 3 residues ahead of the CDR3 end, with the missing end drawn from the germline J gene. V gene TRBV18 combines with J gene TRBJ1-5, with D unclear. Between the trimmed V and J ends, which lost 8 bases and 0 bases, there was a span of 11 bases. Germline assignment: CDR1 KGHSH and CDR2 LQKENI. The CDR3 sequence is 14 residues long. The CDR3 loop reads CASTSTASNQPQHF. The sequenced CDR3 bases are TGTGCCAGCACATCCACCGCTAGCAATCAGCCC.

On this clone itself: The read ends 3 residues early relative to the CDR3; the germline J gene fills the gap. This chain connects TRBV6-2 or TRBV6-3 to TRBJ1-2, with TRBD1 matching over 7 bases. The CDR3 totals 13 residues. The V gene end was trimmed by 5 bases and the J gene end by 4 bases; junction bases not matched to a gene: 4. CDR1 is MNHEY and CDR2 is SVGEGT in the germline V gene. Incomplete CDR3 DNA: TGTGCCAGCAGTCCCGACAGGGTCTATGGC. Protein: CASSPDRVYG. The whole CDR3 sequence reads CASSPDRVYGYTF.

Comment on this clone: The read is 3 residues too short to cover the CDR3 end, so that end is filled in from the germline J gene. The gene calls are TRBV7-6 and TRBJ1-6; D not resolved. Trimming removed 8 bases from V and 11 bases from J, with 16 bases in between. This CDR3 region has 13 residues. The germline CDR1 and CDR2 sequences are SGHVS and FNYEAQ. The CDR3: CASRSGLSAPLHF. The part of the CDR3 DNA that was read is TGTGCCAGCCGTTCCGGTCTTAGCGCACCC.

The CDR3 is CASSWNAGVVNEQFF. Partial CDR3 DNA: TGTGCCAGCAGCTGGAATGCGGGAGTAGTCAATGAG. J is TRBJ2-1 and V is TRBV7-2, with 7 bases identical to TRBD2. The CDR3 goes on 3 residues after the read ends, and that part is filled in from the germline J gene. The germline V gene encodes CDR1 SGHTA and CDR2 FQGNSA. The J segment lost 6 bases and the V segment lost 4 bases, leaving 9 bases of the junction unmatched. The CDR3 is made up of 15 amino acids.

This clone was recorded many times. The CDR3 is cut off 3 residues early in the read; its end comes from the germline J gene. The chain joins TRBV14 to TRBJ2-7, with 11 bases fitting TRBD1. The CDR3 has 14 residues. The trim removed 4 bases at V and 4 bases at J, leaving 3 bases unmatched. Per the germline V gene, CDR1 is SGHDN and CDR2 is FVKESK. The CDR3: CASSRRDRGYEQYF. The sequenced part of the CDR3 DNA is TGTGCCAGCAGCCGCCGGGACAGGGGGTACGAG. Complete variable domain (other parts from reference TRBV14 and TRBJ2-7): EAGVTQFPSHSVIEKGQTVTLRCDPISGHDNLYWYRRVMGKEIKFLLHFVKESKQDESGMPNNRFLAERTGGTYSTLKVQPAELEDSGVYFCASSRRDRGYEQYFGPGTRLTVT.

This clone has only a few counts. The CDR3 is cut off 3 residues early in the read; its end comes from the germline J gene. The V and J genes are TRBV6-2 or TRBV6-3 and TRBJ2-1, with D unclear. V lost 8 bases to trimming and J lost 3 bases, with 17 bases between them. The length of the CDR3 is 15 residues. Germline V lookup: CDR1 MNHEY, CDR2 SVGEGT. CDR3 in amino acids: CASGTGGGFYNEQFF. The covered CDR3 bases are TGTGCCAGCGGCACGGGTGGCGGATTCTACAATGAG.

This clone showed up just a few times. The CDR3 is cut off 3 residues early in the read; its end comes from the germline J gene. The V call is TRBV11-2, the J call TRBJ1-1, with 8 bases that match TRBD1. Germline values: CDR1 SGHAT, CDR2 FQNNGV. V was pared by 5 bases and J by 2 bases, with 1 base of the junction left unmatched. There are 13 residues in the CDR3. The DNA read from the CDR3 is TGTGCCAGCAGCGGACAGGGAAACACTGAA. This codes for CASSGQGNTE. The whole CDR3 reads CASSGQGNTEAFF. Full variable domain (missing parts from reference TRBV11-2 and TRBJ1-1): EAGVAQSPRYKIIEKRQSVAFWCNPISGHATLYWYQQILGQGPKLLIQFQNNGVVDDSQLPKDRFSAERLKGVDSTLKIQPAKLEDSAVYLCASSGQGNTEAFFGQGTRLTVV.

As regards this clone: The CDR3 extends 3 residues past the end of the read, so its final part is completed from the germline J gene. V is TRBV18 and J is TRBJ2-3; TRBD2 aligns across 14 bases. The germline gives CDR1 KGHSH, CDR2 LQKENI. This CDR3 has 19 residues. Losses at the gene ends were 3 bases for V and 6 bases for J; bases not matched to a gene: 14. CDR3: CASSPPRGTSGSGLDTQYF. Incomplete CDR3 DNA: TGTGCCAGCTCACCCCCCCGAGGGACTAGCGGGAGCGGTTTGGATACG. Full variable domain (missing parts from reference TRBV18 and TRBJ2-3): NAGVMQNPRHLVRRRGQEARLRCSPMKGHSHVYWYRQLPEEGLKFMVYLQKENIIDESGMPKERFSAEFPKEGPSILRIQQVVRGDSAAYFCASSPPRGTSGSGLDTQYFGPGTRLTVL.

This clone was seen at least ten times. The read finishes 3 residues shy of the CDR3 end, and the germline J gene is used to complete it. The rearrangement links TRBV12-5 to TRBJ1-6; a weak D match, TRBD1 (6 bases). This CDR3 spans 16 amino acids. From germline, CDR1 is LGHNT and CDR2 FRNRAP. V was cut by 3 bases and J by 4 bases, with 13 bases left in between. The part of the CDR3 DNA that was read is TGTGCTAGTGGTTTTCTATTAGGGGGATATAATTCACCC. Encoded protein: CASGFLLGGYNSP. The full CDR3 reads CASGFLLGGYNSPLHF. Full variable domain (remainder filled in from reference TRBV12-5 and TRBJ1-6): DARVTQTPRHKVTEMGQEVTMRCQPILGHNTVFWYRQTMMQGLELLAYFRNRAPLDDSGMPKDRFSAEMPDATLATLKIQPSEPRDSAVYFCASGFLLGGYNSPLHFGNGTRLTVT.

This clone has ten or more counts. The CDR3 is cut off 3 residues early in the read; its end comes from the germline J gene. The chain uses TRBV28 and TRBJ2-7; D perhaps matches TRBD2 (5 bases). The CDR3 is 13 residues long. Trimming removed 4 bases from V and 1 base from J, with 8 bases in between. Germline CDR1 MDHEN, CDR2 SYDVKM. The CDR3 bases that were read are TGTGCCAGCAGTTCCGGGGTTTCCTACGAG. Protein product: CASSSGVSYE. The whole CDR3 reads CASSSGVSYEQYF. The complete variable domain, with remaining parts taken from reference TRBV28 and TRBJ2-7, reads DVKVTQSSRYLVKRTGEKVFLECVQDMDHENMFWYRQDPGLGLRLIYFSYDVKMKEKGDIPEGYSVSREKKERFSLILESASTNQTSMYLCASSSGVSYEQYFGPGTRLTVT.

CDR3 protein: CASRQAGGKSNQPQHF. CDR3 DNA (partial): TGTGCCAGCAGACAAGCAGGGGGCAAGAGCAATCAGCCC. The chain is built from TRBV6-2 or TRBV6-3 and TRBJ1-5, with 8 nucleotides matching TRBD1. Sequencing ends 3 residues short of the CDR3 end; the germline J gene provides the rest. Germline V CDR1 and CDR2: MNHEY, SVGEGT. This CDR3 spans 16 amino acids. The V and J ends lost 6 bases and 1 base, in that order; junction bases with no gene match: 8.

As regards this clone: The missing CDR3 end, 3 residues past where the read stops, is filled in from the germline J gene. The rearrangement uses TRBV11-2 and TRBJ2-7, with 8 positions matching TRBD2. In germline, CDR1 is SGHAT, CDR2 FQNNGV. J lost 4 bases, V lost 5 bases, and 1 base had no gene match. There are 12 residues in the CDR3. The sequenced part of the CDR3 DNA is TGTGCCAGCAGCACTAGCGGTTACGAG. Protein sequence: CASSTSGYE. The whole CDR3 is CASSTSGYEQYF.

This clone was counted only a few times. The CDR3 end falls 3 residues outside the read, so it is completed with the germline J gene. V gene TRBV7-6 combines with J gene TRBJ1-1; 7 bases align to TRBD1. Losses at the gene ends were 7 bases for V and 2 bases for J; bases not matched to a gene: 7. Per the germline V gene, CDR1 is SGHVS and CDR2 is FNYEAQ. The CDR3 spans 14 residues. CDR3 DNA, as far as it was read: TGTGCCAGCATGGGGAACAGGGGAAACACTGAA. It codes for CASMGNRGNTE. The CDR3, in full, reads CASMGNRGNTEAFF.

In the case of this clone: Coverage ceases 3 residues before the CDR3 finishes, and the germline J gene fills in the end. The gene calls are TRBV23-1 and TRBJ1-4, with D tentatively TRBD1 (5 bases). TRBV23-1 has ORF status, its function being uncertain. V lost 3 bases, J lost 0 bases, and 11 bases lay in between. The CDR3 is 16 amino acids. Partial CDR3 DNA: TGCGCCAGCAGTCACTCTCAGGGAACAACTAATGAAAAA. This translates into CASSHSQGTTNEK. The full-length CDR3 reads as CASSHSQGTTNEKLFF.